This T cell receptor beta chain stems from a study of T cell clones after liver transplantation. For the study at large: Apart from three HCV-positive recipients, transplants were for non-autoimmune, non-viral reasons. Tolerance: complete withdrawal held at least one year, liver enzymes staying within twice normal.

J was trimmed by 7 bases and V by 3 bases; bases with no gene match: 8. In germline, CDR1 is SGHTA, CDR2 FQGNSA. This CDR3 is built from 16 residues. TCRdb's table, derived via immunoSEQ multiplex PCR, lists solely in-frame clones and lacks some. Of roughly 65,000 clones listed, nearly 95% are singletons. The source of this sequence is a human patient who received a liver transplant. Some T cells may be provided by the graft donor. Specimen: CD4+ T cells from blood, collected around 25 months after liver transplant. This chain connects TRBV7-2 to TRBJ1-4; 10 bases are shared with TRBD1. The CDR3 region has the DNA TGTGCCAGCAGCTTTCGCCGACAGGGGGCGGGTGAAAAACTGTTTTTT. Protein product: CASSFRRQGAGEKLFF. Variable domain in full (rest from reference TRBV7-2 and TRBJ1-4): GAGVSQSPSNKVTEKGKDVELRCDPISGHTALYWYRQSLGQGLEFLIYFQGNSAPDKSGLPSDRFSAERTGGSVSTLTIQRTQQEDSAVYLCASSFRRQGAGEKLFFGSGTQLSVL.